This T cell receptor (beta chain) was sequenced in a study of CD8+ T cells in alopecia areata. This clone was seen a few times. Reverse transcription of extracted RNA yielded cDNA, which provided the sequencing template. The protocol was immunoSEQ multiplex PCR, while the TCRdb copy is restricted to in-frame clones and leaves out a portion. The profile shows 110,000 to 150,000 clones, roughly 46% of them singletons. This clonotype was sampled from a human donor with alopecia areata. Source: CD4+ T cells sorted from blood, taken at week 0.

CDR3 residues: CASSWRTGGTYEQYF. The CDR3 coding sequence is TGTGCCAGCAGTTGGCGGACAGGGGGGACCTACGAGCAGTACTTC. The chain uses TRBV6-5 and TRBJ2-7, with 10 bases matching TRBD1. Germline values: CDR1 MNHEY, CDR2 SVGAGI. The ends lost 4 bases at V and 2 bases at J; junction bases unmatched: 5. The length of the CDR3 is 15 residues.